These 14 T cell receptor beta chains came from one sample sequenced in a study of sequential checkpoint blockade in melanoma. The assay was immunoSEQ multiplex PCR, and TCRdb's table has in-frame clones only and misses some. The sample includes fewer than 20,000 clones, around 70% of them seen just once. Described treatment: randomized to nivolumab then ipilimumab (arm A) or the reverse (arm B). The specimen was CD8+ T cells sorted from blood (inferred from file names), collected from a patient given nivolumab and ipilimumab in sequence. These receptors were taken from a human donor with melanoma.

The chain recombines TRBV19 with TRBJ1-1; 9 bases are shared with TRBD1. The CDR3 is made up of 15 amino acids. Trimming at V came to 3 bases and at J to 1 base, leaving 3 bases not matched to a gene. CDR1 and CDR2 (germline): LNHDA, SQIVND (reference sequence). The CDR3 nucleotides are TGTGCCAGTAGTATCGGGGGACAGGGGAACACTGAAGCTTTCTTT. It translates to CASSIGGQGNTEAFF.

This chain joins TRBV7-9 and TRBJ1-5; D is possibly TRBD1 (6 bases). Germline V gene sequence: CDR1 SEHNR, CDR2 FQNEAQ (reference sequence). The CDR3 has 14 residues. With 1 base removed from V and 3 bases from J, the gap between germline ends came to 7 bases. The CDR3 protein is CASSLEGVNQPQHF. The DNA of the CDR3 is TGTGCCAGCAGCTTAGAGGGGGTCAATCAGCCCCAGCATTTT.

This clone was detected only once. The chain carries TRBV29-1 and TRBJ2-1; TRBD2 matches 8 bases. Germline CDR1 reads SQVTM; CDR2 reads ANQGSEA. This CDR3 region has 15 residues. V dropped 4 bases and J dropped 1; count of bases not matched to a gene: 6. The CDR3 here is CSVVGGRKSYNEQFF. CDR3 in DNA: TGCAGCGTTGTGGGCGGGAGGAAGTCCTACAATGAGCAGTTCTTC.

This rearrangement joins TRBV11-2 to TRBJ2-7; D is perhaps TRBD2 (6 bases). Trimming pared 5 bases from V and 2 bases from J, leaving 13 bases between. Germline V gene data show CDR1 as SGHAT and CDR2 as FQNNGV. CDR3 length: 14 residues. The CDR3 nucleotides are TGTGCCAGCAGCCTGGGGACTCCCGCCTACGAGCAGTACTTC. It encodes CASSLGTPAYEQYF.

In its sample, this clone was seen many times. The chain recombines TRBV13 with TRBJ1-2; D gene ambiguous. Trimming pared 0 bases from V and 5 bases from J, leaving 7 bases between. CDR3 size: 13 residues. Germline assignment: CDR1 PRHDT and CDR2 FYEKMQ (reference sequence). The CDR3 region is CASSLGLLYGYTF. The CDR3 coding sequence is TGTGCCAGCAGCTTAGGCCTCCTGTATGGCTACACCTTC.

Comments on this clone: One end of the junction fails to match germline, which may point to a read error. This same CDR3 is encoded by further DNA sequences in the sample. The V and J genes are TRBV9 and TRBJ2-5; tentatively, D is TRBD2 (6 bases). The CDR3 extends over 15 amino acids. The germline CDR1 and CDR2 sequences are SGDLS and YYNGEE. CDR3 loop: CASSAGSRSQETQYF. The DNA of the CDR3 is TGTGCCAGTAGCGCGGGAAGCAGGTCGCAAGAGACCCAGTACTTC.

The V call is TRBV27, the J call TRBJ1-1; tentative D call: TRBD1 (5 bases). CDR1 and CDR2 from the germline V gene are MNHEY and SMNVEV (reference sequence). V lost 2 bases and J 3 bases, leaving 16 bases between the germline ends. The CDR3 totals 16 residues. The chain's CDR3 is CASSLRGLNLDTEAFF. Here the CDR3 DNA reads TGTGCCAGCAGTTTAAGGGGCCTGAATTTGGACACTGAAGCTTTCTTT.

The V call is TRBV11-2, the J call TRBJ1-1; D is undetermined. Germline V gives CDR1 SGHAT, CDR2 FQNNGV. V was trimmed by 0 bases and J by 3 bases, leaving 11 bases between them. The CDR3 has 15 amino acids. The CDR3 loop is CASSLEFRGDTEAFF. CDR3 in DNA: TGTGCCAGCAGCTTAGAGTTCCGCGGAGACACTGAAGCTTTCTTT.

J is TRBJ2-5 and V is TRBV27, with D unresolved. Matching the DNA end better, TRBJ2-7 makes the J call doubtful. The CDR3 has 15 residues. Germline CDR1 reads MNHEY; CDR2 reads SMNVEV (reference sequence). The CDR3 protein is CASSLSITESYEQYF. The CDR3 nucleotides read TGTGCCAGCAGTTTATCGATAACAGAATCCTACGAGCAGTACTTC.

The chain carries TRBV13 and TRBJ2-3; TRBD1 matches 9 bases. Looked up from germline, CDR1 is PRHDT and CDR2 is FYEKMQ (reference sequence). The CDR3 is made up of 16 amino acids. V lost 5 bases, J lost 2 bases, and 8 bases stayed unmatched. The CDR3 nucleotides are TGTGCCAGCAGCATGACCACAGGGGGCGACACAGATACGCAGTATTTT. This gives the protein CASSMTTGGDTDTQYF.

This clone was counted a few times. The chain has TRBV19 and TRBJ2-7; no clear D gene. CDR3 length: 12 amino acids. The germline V gene encodes CDR1 LNHDA and CDR2 SQIVND (reference sequence). Trimming pared 5 bases from V and 3 bases from J, leaving 8 bases between. CDR3 sequence: CASSPGNYEQYF. CDR3 in DNA: TGTGCCAGTAGTCCGGGTAACTACGAGCAGTACTTC.

The V call is TRBV4-1, the J call TRBJ1-1, with D perhaps TRBD1 (6 bases). The CDR3 spans 12 residues. Trimming took off 8 bases at V and 5 bases at J, with 12 bases between the two ends. Germline values: CDR1 MGHRA, CDR2 YSYEKL. Written as DNA, the CDR3 is TGCGCCAGCTCCCAGGGGACGACTGAAGCTTTCTTT. Translated: CASSQGTTEAFF.

The chain couples TRBV21-1 to TRBJ1-4; the listed D gene, TRBD1, was not tested against the DNA. TRBV21-1 constitutes a pseudogene. The CDR3 length is 20 residues. DNA of the CDR3: TGTGCCAGCAGCAAAGACAAGGCAGGGGTAGTAACGGCAACTAATGAAAAACTGTTTTTT. Protein: CASSKDKAGVVTATNEKLFF.

The rearrangement links TRBV6-1 to TRBJ2-7; 9 nucleotides align to TRBD2. CDR3 size: 15 residues. CDR1 and CDR2 from the germline V gene are MNHNS and SASEGT. V shed 0 bases and J 6 bases; nucleotides not matched to a gene: 6. The CDR3 spells CASSEALAGSLEQYF. The CDR3, as DNA: TGTGCCAGCAGTGAAGCGCTAGCGGGGTCTCTCGAGCAGTACTTC.